This T cell receptor beta chain was obtained from a study of cytomegalovirus exposure and HLA in healthy donors. Study-wide context: According to later analysis, the same platform produced the approximately 130 validation and some 680 first-cohort repertoires. Study-wide results and limits: Cytomegalovirus association was assigned to approximately 160 TCR beta chains.

CDR3 length: 13 amino acids. V gave up 8 bases and J gave up 5 bases; unmatched junction bases: 8. The germline V gene encodes CDR1 ENHRY and CDR2 SYGVKD. The data were produced by immunoSEQ multiplex PCR, yet TCRdb's version contains in-frame clones alone and is incomplete. The table lists 200,000 or so clones, roughly 84% of them singletons. Regarding this clone: Its specificity is unknown.

This chain links TRBV10-3 with TRBJ2-7, with 8 bases identical to TRBD1. This sequence originates from a man between 18 and 35 years old in good health and CMV-seropositive. The source material was PBMCs. CDR3: CAIGSMTGDEQYF. CDR3 DNA: TGTGCCATCGGATCTATGACAGGGGACGAGCAGTACTTC.